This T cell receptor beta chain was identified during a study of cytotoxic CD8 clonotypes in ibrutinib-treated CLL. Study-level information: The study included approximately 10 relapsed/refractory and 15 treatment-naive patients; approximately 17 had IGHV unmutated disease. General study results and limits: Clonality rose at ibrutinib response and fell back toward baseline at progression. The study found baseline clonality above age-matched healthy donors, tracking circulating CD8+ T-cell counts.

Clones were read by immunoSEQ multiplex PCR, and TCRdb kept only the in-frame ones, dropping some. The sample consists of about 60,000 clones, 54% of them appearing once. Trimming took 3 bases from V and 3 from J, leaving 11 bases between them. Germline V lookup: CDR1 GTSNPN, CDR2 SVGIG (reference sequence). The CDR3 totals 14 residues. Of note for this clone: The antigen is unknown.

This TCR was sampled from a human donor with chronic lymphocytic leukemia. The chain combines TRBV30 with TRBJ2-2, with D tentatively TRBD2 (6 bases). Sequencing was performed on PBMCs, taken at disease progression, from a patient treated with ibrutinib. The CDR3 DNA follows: TGTGCCTGGAGGGAGGGGCGCTACACCGGGGAGCTGTTTTTT. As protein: CAWREGRYTGELFF.